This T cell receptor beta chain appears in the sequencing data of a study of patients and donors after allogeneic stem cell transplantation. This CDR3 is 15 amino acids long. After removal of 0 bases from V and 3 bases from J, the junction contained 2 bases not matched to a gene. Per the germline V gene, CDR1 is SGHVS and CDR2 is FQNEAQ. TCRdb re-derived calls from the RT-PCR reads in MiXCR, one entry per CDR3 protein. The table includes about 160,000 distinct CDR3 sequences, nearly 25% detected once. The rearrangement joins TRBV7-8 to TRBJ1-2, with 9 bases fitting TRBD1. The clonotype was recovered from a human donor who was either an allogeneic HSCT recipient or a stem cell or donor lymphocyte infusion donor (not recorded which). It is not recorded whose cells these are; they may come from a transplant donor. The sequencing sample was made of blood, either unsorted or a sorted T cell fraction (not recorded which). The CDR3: CASSLAQGADYGYTF. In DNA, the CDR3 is TGTGCCAGCAGCTTAGCACAGGGGGCAGACTATGGCTACACCTTC.